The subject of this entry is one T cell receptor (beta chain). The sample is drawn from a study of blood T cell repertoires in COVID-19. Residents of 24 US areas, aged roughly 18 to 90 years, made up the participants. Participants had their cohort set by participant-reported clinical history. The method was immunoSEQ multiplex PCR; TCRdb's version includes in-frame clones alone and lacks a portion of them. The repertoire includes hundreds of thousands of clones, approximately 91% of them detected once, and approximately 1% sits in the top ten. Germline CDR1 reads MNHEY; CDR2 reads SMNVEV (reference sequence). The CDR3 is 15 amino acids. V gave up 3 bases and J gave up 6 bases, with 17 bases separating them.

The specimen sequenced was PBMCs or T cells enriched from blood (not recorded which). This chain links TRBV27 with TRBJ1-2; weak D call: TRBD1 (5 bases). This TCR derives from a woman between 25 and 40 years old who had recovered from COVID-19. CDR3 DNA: TGTGCCAGCAGTTTCAGGGTGGGGGGTTATGATGGCTACACCTTC. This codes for CASSFRVGGYDGYTF.